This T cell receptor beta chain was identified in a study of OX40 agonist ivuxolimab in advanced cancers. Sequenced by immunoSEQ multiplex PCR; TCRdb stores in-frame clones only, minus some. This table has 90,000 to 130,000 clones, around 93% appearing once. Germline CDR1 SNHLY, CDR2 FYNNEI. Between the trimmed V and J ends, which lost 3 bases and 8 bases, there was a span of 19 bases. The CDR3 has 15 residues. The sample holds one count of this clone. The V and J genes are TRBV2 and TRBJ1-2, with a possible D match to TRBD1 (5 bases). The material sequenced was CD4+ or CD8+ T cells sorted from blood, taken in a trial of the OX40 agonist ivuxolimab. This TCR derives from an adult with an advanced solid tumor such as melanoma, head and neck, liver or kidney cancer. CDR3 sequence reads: CASSDGTTAAGGYTF. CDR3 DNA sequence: TGTGCCAGCAGTGACGGGACGACGGCGGCTGGCGGCTACACCTTC.